Following are 21 T cell receptor beta chains from one sample sequenced in a study of blood T cell repertoires in COVID-19. Sequencing was performed with immunoSEQ multiplex PCR; in TCRdb, only in-frame clones are kept and a portion is missing. The table includes 35,000 to 50,000 clones, roughly 93% detected once. The source material was peripheral blood. These receptors were taken from a man in his fifties with active COVID-19.

The V call is TRBV5-1, the J call TRBJ2-1; D perhaps matches TRBD2 (5 bases). The CDR3 runs 14 residues. Germline loops: CDR1 SGHRS, CDR2 YFSETQ. V was cut by 4 bases and J by 3 bases, with 11 bases left in between. This CDR3 is CASSEGGGYNEQFF. CDR3 nucleotide sequence: TGCGCCAGCAGCGAAGGCGGAGGCTACAATGAGCAGTTCTTC.

The chain links TRBV28 to TRBJ1-6; TRBD1 aligns across 10 bases. V shed 5 bases and J 11 bases; nucleotides not matched to a gene: 9. The germline V gene has CDR1 MDHEN and CDR2 SYDVKM. This CDR3 is built from 15 residues. The CDR3 DNA sequence: TGTGCCAGCAGTCCCGCCGGGACAGGGGATCCACCCCTCCACTTT. It encodes CASSPAGTGDPPLHF.

The chain is built from TRBV27 and TRBJ2-4, with 10 positions matching TRBD2. Germline CDR1 is MNHEY and CDR2 is SMNVEV (reference sequence). V was clipped by 5 bases and J by 6 bases; unmatched bases: 22. The CDR3 is made up of 20 amino acids. CDR3: CASSDRQGGLESGRGNIQYF. The CDR3 DNA follows: TGTGCCAGCAGTGATAGACAGGGTGGTCTCGAGAGCGGGAGGGGAAACATTCAGTACTTC.

V is TRBV30 and J is TRBJ2-3; no clear D. There are 11 residues in the CDR3. V dropped 4 bases and J dropped 5 bases, with 7 bases sitting between them. The germline V gene encodes CDR1 GTSNPN and CDR2 SVGIG (reference sequence). CDR3 in DNA: TGTGCCTGGAAACCCGGAGATACGCAGTATTTT. It specifies CAWKPGDTQYF.

This chain connects TRBV28 to TRBJ2-1, with 8 nucleotides matching TRBD1. V trimming: 5 bases; J trimming: 10 bases; junction bases outside the gene matches: 10. Germline assignment: CDR1 MDHEN and CDR2 SYDVKM. This CDR3 spans 14 amino acids. DNA of the CDR3: TGTGCCAGCAGTCCCCGGACAGGGATATGGGAGCAGTTCTTC. It encodes CASSPRTGIWEQFF.

This rearrangement joins TRBV5-1 to TRBJ1-6, with TRBD1 identical over 7 bases. The V gene end was trimmed by 4 bases and the J gene end by 8 bases; junction bases not matched to a gene: 6. CDR1 is SGHRS, CDR2 YFSETQ, per germline. The CDR3 consists of 14 residues. The CDR3 here is CASSRQGGDSPLHF. CDR3 coding DNA: TGCGCCAGCAGCAGACAGGGAGGTGATTCACCCCTCCACTTT.

J is TRBJ1-6 and V is TRBV28; D remains ambiguous. The V end lost 9 bases, the J end lost 4 bases, and 10 bases lay between the germline ends. The CDR3 spans 13 residues. Germline V gives CDR1 MDHEN, CDR2 SYDVKM. CDR3 nucleotides: TGTGCCAGTTCCCGGGAGTATAATTCACCCCTCCACTTT. Its translation is CASSREYNSPLHF.

The V call is TRBV7-9, the J call TRBJ1-1, with D possibly being TRBD1 (5 bases). Germline lookup yields CDR1 SEHNR and CDR2 FQNEAQ (reference sequence). The CDR3 spans 11 residues. Trimming pared 6 bases from V and 7 bases from J, leaving 9 bases between. The CDR3 here is CASREQVEAFF. CDR3 bases: TGTGCCAGCAGGGAACAGGTTGAAGCTTTCTTT.

This chain joins TRBV6-2 or TRBV6-3 and TRBJ2-3; no definite D call. The V gene lost 5 bases and the J gene lost 6 bases, with 12 bases spanning the gap. Looked up from germline, CDR1 is MNHEY and CDR2 is SVGEGT. This CDR3 is 13 amino acids long. The CDR3 nucleotides are TGTGCCAGCAGTCCCCGACTCCTGGATACGCAGTATTTT. Translation: CASSPRLLDTQYF.

This clone was picked up one time. This rearrangement joins TRBV19 to TRBJ2-5; 7 nucleotides match TRBD1. The V and J ends lost 4 bases and 4 bases, in that order; junction bases with no gene match: 9. CDR3 length: 15 amino acids. Germline CDR1 reads LNHDA; CDR2 reads SQIVND (reference sequence). CDR3 sequence: CASSTERQGGETQYF. DNA for the CDR3: TGTGCCAGTAGTACCGAAAGACAGGGTGGAGAGACCCAGTACTTC.

J is TRBJ2-6 and V is TRBV5-1, with D perhaps TRBD1 (6 bases). This CDR3 contains 17 residues. Germline lookup yields CDR1 SGHRS and CDR2 YFSETQ. Between the trimmed V and J ends, which lost 2 bases and 4 bases, there was a span of 16 bases. CDR3 protein: CASSLETGRSGANVLTF. The CDR3 DNA follows: TGCGCCAGCAGCTTAGAAACAGGGCGTTCAGGGGCCAACGTCCTGACTTTC.

The V call is TRBV28, the J call TRBJ1-2, with D possibly TRBD1 on 5 matching bases. CDR1 is MDHEN and CDR2 is SYDVKM in the germline V gene. The CDR3 contains 16 residues. The V and J ends lost 3 bases and 4 bases respectively, with 18 bases between them. The CDR3 loop reads CASSLLGAGSGYGYTF. The CDR3 DNA reads as TGTGCCAGCAGTTTGTTAGGGGCAGGGTCGGGCTATGGCTACACCTTC.

The genes are TRBV7-9 and TRBJ2-6, with 8 bases identical to TRBD1. The germline CDR1 and CDR2 sequences are SEHNR and FQNEAQ (reference sequence). The V gene end was trimmed by 5 bases and the J gene end by 0 bases; junction bases not matched to a gene: 9. CDR3 length equals 18 residues. In DNA form, the CDR3 reads TGTGCCAGCAGCGCACCGGGACAGGCCAACTCTGGGGCCAACGTCCTGACTTTC. Its protein product is CASSAPGQANSGANVLTF.

The rearrangement joins TRBV12-3 or TRBV12-4 to TRBJ1-2; D unresolved. The CDR3 loop spans 13 amino acids. The V and J ends lost 6 bases and 5 bases respectively, with 13 bases between them. Here the CDR3 DNA reads TGTGCCAGCAGAGCCACGGGAGGGTATGGCTACACCTTC. This translates into CASRATGGYGYTF.

The rearrangement uses TRBV5-1 and TRBJ2-3; maybe TRBD2 (6 bases). V was shortened by 5 bases and J by 5 bases, with 18 bases between the two germline ends. CDR1 and CDR2 (germline): SGHRS, YFSETQ. The length of the CDR3 is 15 residues. Written as DNA, the CDR3 is TGCGCCAGCAGTTTTAGCGGTCCTAATAAAGATACGCAGTATTTT. This codes for CASSFSGPNKDTQYF.

V gene TRBV5-8 combines with J gene TRBJ1-3, with TRBD1 identical over 7 bases. This CDR3 spans 15 amino acids. Germline V lookup: CDR1 SGHTS, CDR2 YDEGEE. Unmatched junction bases numbered 4, after V lost 4 bases and J lost 0 bases. This CDR3 reads CASSQQGSSGNTIYF. CDR3 bases: TGTGCCAGCAGCCAACAGGGGTCCTCTGGAAACACCATATATTTT. The full variable domain, its missing parts supplied by reference TRBV5-8 and TRBJ1-3, is EAGVTQSPTHLIKTRGQQATLRCSPISGHTSVYWYQQALGLGLQFLLWYDEGEERNRGNFPPRFSGRQFPNYSSELNVNALELEDSALYLCASSQQGSSGNTIYFGEGSWLTVV.

V is TRBV12-2 and J is TRBJ2-1; TRBD2 was called by the table and not checked on the DNA. TRBV12-2 is flagged as a pseudogene. The CDR3 is made up of 15 amino acids. The CDR3 nucleotides are TGTGCAAGTCGCCTCAAGGGACTCGCTTACAATGAGCAGTTCTTC. It translates to CASRLKGLAYNEQFF.

J is TRBJ1-5 and V is TRBV27; 8 bases fit TRBD1. Germline-derived CDR1 and CDR2 are MNHEY and SMNVEV (reference sequence). V gave up 5 bases and J gave up 6 bases; unmatched junction bases: 6. This CDR3 has 14 residues. The CDR3 bases are TGTGCCAGCAGTGCACAGGGGGAAGTTCAGCCCCAGCATTTT. Encoded protein: CASSAQGEVQPQHF.

The V and J genes are TRBV5-1 and TRBJ2-7; possible D gene TRBD2, 6 bases. Between the trimmed V and J ends, which lost 3 bases and 3 bases, there was a span of 19 bases. Germline loops: CDR1 SGHRS, CDR2 YFSETQ. This CDR3 comprises 16 residues. This CDR3 is CASSWEAGGANYEQYF. In DNA, the CDR3 is TGCGCCAGCAGCTGGGAAGCGGGCGGCGCCAACTACGAGCAGTACTTC. Complete variable domain (other parts from reference TRBV5-1 and TRBJ2-7): KAGVTQTPRYLIKTRGQQVTLSCSPISGHRSVSWYQQTPGQGLQFLFEYFSETQRNKGNFPGRFSGRQFSNSRSEMNVSTLELGDSALYLCASSWEAGGANYEQYFGPGTRLTVT.

This clone was found a few times. This chain uses TRBV27 with TRBJ2-3; a weak D match, TRBD2 (6 bases). Trimming removed 5 bases from V and 3 bases from J, with 12 bases in between. This CDR3 region has 14 residues. Germline CDR1 MNHEY, CDR2 SMNVEV (reference sequence). CDR3 coding DNA: TGTGCCAGCAGTCCGCGGGACTTTACAGATACGCAGTATTTT. Its protein is CASSPRDFTDTQYF.

CDR3 DNA: TGTGCCACCAGCCGCGGAGGGGAAGAGACCCAGTACTTC. Its protein product is CATSRGGEETQYF. The V call is TRBV24-1, the J call TRBJ2-5, with a possible D match to TRBD2 (6 bases). V was clipped by 7 bases and J by 3 bases, with 11 bases between them. The CDR3 runs 13 residues. The germline gives CDR1 KGHDR, CDR2 SFDVKD.